This entry lists 20 T cell receptor beta chains sequenced from one sample in a study of CD8 T cell repertoires and HIV-1 epitope variants. TCRdb's copy holds only in-frame clones and misses some; the assay was immunoSEQ multiplex PCR. The sample lists about 90,000 clones, around 75% seen once, with around 24% in the top ten. The sample comprised uncultured baseline CD8+ T cells from peripheral blood mononuclear cells (PBMCs). These receptors came from a male donor with HIV.

This clone was recorded a few times. The V and J genes are TRBV28 and TRBJ1-5; 11 bases fit TRBD1. This CDR3 contains 16 residues. V gave up 5 bases and J gave up 2 bases; unmatched junction bases: 5. Germline-derived CDR1 and CDR2 are MDHEN and SYDVKM. The CDR3 here is CASSTGTGGRNQPQHF. CDR3 coding DNA: TGTGCCAGCAGTACCGGGACAGGGGGACGCAATCAGCCCCAGCATTTT.

This clone has more than one count but fewer than ten. The chain recombines TRBV30 with TRBJ1-4; D gene unclear. Trimming left V 4 bases short and J 0 bases short, with 12 bases between. The CDR3 contains 15 residues. Germline V lookup: CDR1 GTSNPN, CDR2 SVGIG (reference sequence). The CDR3 DNA is TGTGCCTGGAACCGCATAGTTGCAACTAATGAAAAACTGTTTTTT. Translation: CAWNRIVATNEKLFF.

V is TRBV4-3 and J is TRBJ1-5, with unresolved D. CDR1 is LGHNA, CDR2 YSLEER, per germline. The CDR3 is 14 residues long. With 0 bases removed from V and 2 bases from J, the gap between germline ends came to 5 bases. This chain's CDR3 is CASSQDLGNQPQHF. CDR3 sequence (DNA): TGCGCCAGCAGCCAAGACCTCGGCAATCAGCCCCAGCATTTT.

As for this clone: Other DNA variants within this sample encode the same CDR3. CDR3 sequence reads: CASSPTGDYGYTF. The DNA for the CDR3 is TGTGCCAGCTCACCAACAGGGGACTATGGCTACACCTTC. This rearrangement joins TRBV18 to TRBJ1-2; 7 bases are a match to TRBD1. V shed 2 bases, J shed 3 bases, and the junction held 0 bases outside the gene matches. The CDR3 is 13 amino acids. Germline V gene data show CDR1 as KGHSH and CDR2 as LQKENI.

The V and J genes are TRBV7-6 and TRBJ2-3; D gene uncertain. Per germline, CDR1 SGHVS and CDR2 FNYEAQ. The CDR3 is 13 amino acids. Trimming removed 2 bases at V and 0 bases at J, with 3 bases between. CDR3 region: CASSLQSTDTQYF. The CDR3 coding sequence is TGTGCCAGCAGCTTACAGAGCACAGATACGCAGTATTTT. Full variable domain (outside the CDR3, taken from reference TRBV7-6 and TRBJ2-3): GAGVSQSPRYKVTKRGQDVALRCDPISGHVSLYWYRQALGQGPEFLTYFNYEAQQDKSGLPNDRFSAERPEGSISTLTIQRTEQRDSAMYRCASSLQSTDTQYFGPGTRLTVL.

Notes on this clone: At one end the junction does not follow the germline gene, possibly because of a read error. As DNA, the CDR3 is TGTGCCAGCAGCTTATATCTCGGCGGAAACTCCTACAATGAGCAGTTCTTC. Its translation is CASSLYLGGNSYNEQFF. The gene calls are TRBV28 and TRBJ2-1; D is undetermined. In germline, CDR1 is MDHEN, CDR2 SYDVKM. The CDR3 extends over 17 amino acids.

This clone has only a few counts. The chain combines TRBV19 with TRBJ2-4; TRBD1 matches at 9 bases. CDR3 length: 16 amino acids. V gave up 5 bases and J gave up 2 bases; unmatched junction bases: 7. CDR1 and CDR2 from the germline V gene are LNHDA and SQIVND (reference sequence). CDR3 region: CASSVDRGGTKNIQYF. The CDR3 coding sequence is TGTGCCAGTAGTGTCGACAGGGGGGGGACCAAAAACATTCAGTACTTC.

The V call is TRBV9, the J call TRBJ2-6; D is unresolved. The CDR3 sequence is 16 residues long. The V end was cut by 4 bases, the J end by 0 bases, with 11 bases between. The germline V gene encodes CDR1 SGDLS and CDR2 YYNGEE. Here the CDR3 reads CASSSWTVSGANVLTF. CDR3 DNA: TGTGCCAGCAGCTCGTGGACGGTCTCTGGGGCCAACGTCCTGACTTTC.

CDR3 coding DNA: TGTGCCAGCAGCCGGGGGACCAATCAAGAGACCCAGTACTTC. Translation gives CASSRGTNQETQYF. The J gene is TRBJ2-5, the V gene TRBV5-6, with D possibly matching TRBD2 (6 bases). The V gene lost 4 bases and the J gene lost 2 bases, with 12 bases spanning the gap. The CDR3 covers 14 residues. Germline V gene data show CDR1 as SGHDT and CDR2 as YYEEEE.

The rearrangement joins TRBV6-6 to TRBJ1-6, with D possibly TRBD1 on 6 matching bases. V lost 2 bases, J lost 12 bases, and 20 bases lay in between. CDR3 length: 16 residues. CDR1 MNHNY and CDR2 SVGAGI come from the germline V gene (reference sequence). The CDR3 bases are TGTGCCAGCAGTTACGGGGGGGCGCTAGGGATAGGACCCCTCCACTTT. Encoded protein: CASSYGGALGIGPLHF.

This clone was seen more than once but under ten times. The rearrangement uses TRBV19 and TRBJ2-7, with a possible D match to TRBD2 (5 bases). Per germline, CDR1 LNHDA and CDR2 SQIVND (reference sequence). V shed 3 bases and J shed 3 bases, with 9 bases lying between them. CDR3 length: 13 residues. The CDR3 sequence: CASSMVRDYEQYF. In DNA form, the CDR3 reads TGTGCCAGTAGTATGGTCCGGGACTACGAGCAGTACTTC.

This chain uses TRBV7-9 with TRBJ2-7, with 7 positions matching TRBD1. Germline loops: CDR1 SEHNR, CDR2 FQNEAQ (reference sequence). V trimming: 5 bases; J trimming: 3 bases; junction bases outside the gene matches: 10. The CDR3 loop spans 15 amino acids. CDR3 nucleotides: TGTGCCAGCAGCACCCGGGACAGCGAATACTACGAGCAGTACTTC. As protein: CASSTRDSEYYEQYF.

This clone was seen a handful of times. The rearrangement links TRBV7-7 to TRBJ2-7; TRBD2 might be the D (5 bases). Per germline, CDR1 SSHAT and CDR2 FNYEAQ (reference sequence). CDR3 length: 13 residues. The ends were cut back, 5 bases at V and 6 bases at J, with 14 bases in the middle. The CDR3 spells CASSQARGGEQYF. The CDR3 DNA reads as TGTGCCAGCAGCCAAGCCCGCGGAGGCGAGCAGTACTTC.

In its sample, this clone was seen once. The chain uses TRBV5-6 and TRBJ1-4; no reliable D call. The CDR3 is 12 residues long. V was shortened by 1 base and J by 6 bases, with 4 bases between the two germline ends. CDR1 is SGHDT, CDR2 YYEEEE, per germline. CDR3 nucleotide sequence: TGTGCCAGCAGCTTGTTCGATGAAAAACTGTTTTTT. Protein product: CASSLFDEKLFF.

This clone was observed once. This sequence joins TRBV5-4 and TRBJ2-1; the D gene is possibly TRBD2 (6 bases). Germline loops: CDR1 SGHNT, CDR2 YYREEE (reference sequence). This CDR3 is built from 12 residues. Trimming cost V 0 bases and J 13 bases, with 11 bases left between them. CDR3 DNA sequence: TGTGCCAGCAGCTTGGGGAGGGGCATTCAGTTCTTC. This translates into CASSLGRGIQFF.

This clone is medium-sized in the sample. The chain has TRBV7-9 and TRBJ2-7, with TRBD1 matching 10 bases. Trimming at V came to 3 bases and at J to 12 bases, leaving 11 bases not matched to a gene. The length of the CDR3 is 14 residues. The germline CDR1 and CDR2 sequences are SEHNR and FQNEAQ (reference sequence). CDR3 protein: CASSLDRDRGSGYF. Here the CDR3 DNA reads TGTGCCAGCAGCTTGGACCGGGACAGGGGATCTGGGTACTTC.

This rearrangement joins TRBV29-1 to TRBJ2-3, with 7 bases that match TRBD1. The CDR3 runs 11 residues. Germline loops: CDR1 SQVTM, CDR2 ANQGSEA. The trim removed 4 bases at V and 10 bases at J, leaving 5 bases unmatched. In DNA form, the CDR3 reads TGCAGCGTTGGAGGGGGCCAGGCGCAGTATTTT. Its translation is CSVGGGQAQYF.

The chain employs TRBV7-8 and TRBJ2-6; 11 bases align to TRBD1. The germline CDR1 and CDR2 sequences are SGHVS and FQNEAQ. V trimming: 4 bases; J trimming: 4 bases; junction bases outside the gene matches: 6. The CDR3 covers 17 residues. The CDR3 reads CASSWGQGGTGANVLTF. CDR3 in DNA: TGTGCCAGCAGCTGGGGACAGGGGGGTACCGGGGCCAACGTCCTGACTTTC.

This clone has more than one count but fewer than ten. This rearrangement joins TRBV29-1 to TRBJ1-2; possibly TRBD1 for D (6 bases). The V gene lost 6 bases and the J gene lost 6 bases, with 14 bases spanning the gap. The germline gives CDR1 SQVTM, CDR2 ANQGSEA. The CDR3 has 12 residues. DNA for the CDR3: TGCAGCGTGCCAGGGGTGGCTCATGGCTACACCTTC. Translated, it gives CSVPGVAHGYTF.

This rearrangement joins TRBV6-5 to TRBJ2-7; maybe TRBD1 (6 bases). V was trimmed by 0 bases and J by 6 bases, leaving 9 bases between them. Germline V CDR1 and CDR2: MNHEY, SVGAGI. This CDR3 has 13 residues. CDR3 loop: CASSYSTGREQYF. CDR3 nucleotide sequence: TGTGCCAGCAGTTACTCAACAGGGCGCGAGCAGTACTTC.